The 5 T cell receptor beta chains in this list originate from one sample, sequenced in a study of T cell responses to AZD1222 COVID-19 vaccine. Generated by immunoSEQ multiplex PCR, the TCRdb table keeps only in-frame clones and is missing some. The table shows some 150,000 clones, with 70% to 90% occurring only once. The sample consisted of peripheral blood, taken on day 0 of AZD1222 vaccination. These receptors came from an adult in good health.

The genes are TRBV23-1 and TRBJ1-2; D remains ambiguous. TRBV23-1 has ORF status, its function being uncertain. The CDR3 has 16 residues. Trimming took 2 bases from V and 6 from J, leaving 19 bases between them. The DNA for the CDR3 is TGCGCCAGCAGTCAAGCATGTCGGAACCTTGGGGATGGCTACACCTTC. Its protein is CASSQACRNLGDGYTF.

Within the sample, this clone is medium-sized. The chain carries TRBV11-3 and TRBJ1-3; no clear D gene. This CDR3 contains 13 residues. Germline CDR1 is SGHNT and CDR2 is YENEEA. V lost 2 bases and J 3 bases, leaving 5 bases between the germline ends. The CDR3 sequence: CASSLLDGNTIYF. The CDR3 DNA is TGTGCCAGCAGCTTACTGGATGGAAACACCATATATTTT. Together with reference TRBV11-3 and TRBJ1-3, the CDR3 gives the full variable domain: EAGVVQSPRYKIIEKKQPVAFWCNPISGHNTLYWYLQNLGQGPELLIRYENEEAVDDSQLPKDRFSAERLKGVDSTLKIQPAELGDSAVYLCASSLLDGNTIYFGEGSWLTVV.

This clone turned up a few times. V is TRBV29-1 and J is TRBJ2-2; 9 nucleotides line up with TRBD1. CDR3 length: 15 amino acids. With 4 bases clipped from V and 1 base from J, the junction kept 4 bases outside the gene matches. CDR1 and CDR2 (germline): SQVTM, ANQGSEA. The CDR3 DNA reads as TGCAGCGTTGCCCCGGGACAGGGGAACACCGGGGAGCTGTTTTTT. This encodes CSVAPGQGNTGELFF.

The chain recombines TRBV19 with TRBJ1-1; D not resolved. The CDR3 is made up of 14 amino acids. Germline V lookup: CDR1 LNHDA, CDR2 SQIVND (reference sequence). Trimming stripped 4 bases from V and 5 bases from J, with 14 bases between. CDR3 coding DNA: TGTGCCAGTAGTACCCCGGTCCTGGGGACTGAAGCTTTCTTT. Translated, it gives CASSTPVLGTEAFF.

This chain connects TRBV11-2 to TRBJ2-4, with TRBD1 matching 10 bases. Per the germline V gene, CDR1 is SGHAT and CDR2 is FQNNGV. With 1 base clipped from V and 8 bases from J, the junction kept 8 bases outside the gene matches. This CDR3 has 16 amino acids. CDR3 loop: CASSLGPGTGEDIQYF. The CDR3, as DNA: TGTGCCAGCAGCTTAGGCCCCGGGACAGGGGAAGACATTCAGTACTTC.